These 8 T cell receptor beta chains share one sample of origin, sequenced in a study of shared clonotypes between healthy human individuals. The data were produced by immunoSEQ multiplex PCR, yet TCRdb's version contains in-frame clones alone and is incomplete. The repertoire has 2,500,000 or so clones, more than 85% of them found once; the top ten carry more than 0.35%. The sample comprised naive CD4+ T cells from PBMCs. Noted subset: CD45RA+ positively selected. The receptors were gathered from a man aged 18-30 years in good health. Some clones in this sample may be carry-over from other donors' samples.

The V and J genes are TRBV28 and TRBJ2-3; D not resolved. The germline V gene encodes CDR1 MDHEN and CDR2 SYDVKM. V was trimmed by 5 bases and J by 0 bases, leaving 12 bases between them. The CDR3 totals 15 residues. The CDR3 nucleotides are TGTGCCAGCAGTAAAGATATAGGGAGCACAGATACGCAGTATTTT. It yields the protein CASSKDIGSTDTQYF. The whole variable domain, filled in from reference TRBV28 and TRBJ2-3, reads DVKVTQSSRYLVKRTGEKVFLECVQDMDHENMFWYRQDPGLGLRLIYFSYDVKMKEKGDIPEGYSVSREKKERFSLILESASTNQTSMYLCASSKDIGSTDTQYFGPGTRLTVL.

V is TRBV6-1 and J is TRBJ1-5; D gene ambiguous. This CDR3 region has 16 residues. Germline loops: CDR1 MNHNS, CDR2 SASEGT. The V gene lost 3 bases and the J gene lost 7 bases, with 19 bases spanning the gap. For the CDR3, the DNA is TGTGCCAGCAGTGAGGTAACGATTCAGGTTAGGCAGCCCCAGCATTTT. Its protein is CASSEVTIQVRQPQHF.

Concerning this clone itself: This specimen includes other DNA sequences encoding the same CDR3. The rearrangement uses TRBV7-9 and TRBJ1-3; no definite D call. Germline V lookup: CDR1 SEHNR, CDR2 FQNEAQ (reference sequence). Trimming took off 5 bases at V and 0 bases at J, with 8 bases between the two ends. The CDR3 is made up of 14 amino acids. The CDR3 DNA follows: TGTGCCAGCAGCCTCGGCCTCTCTGGAAACACCATATATTTT. Protein product: CASSLGLSGNTIYF.

This chain's CDR3 is CASSPANIEAQYF. The CDR3 nucleotides read TGTGCCAGCAGCCCCGCAAATATCGAGGCGCAGTATTTT. The rearrangement joins TRBV11-3 to TRBJ2-3, with D uncertain. In germline, CDR1 is SGHNT, CDR2 YENEEA. The CDR3 is made up of 13 amino acids. V dropped 5 bases and J dropped 10 bases, with 16 bases sitting between them.

A remark on this clone: This sample includes further DNA sequences coding for the same CDR3. The gene calls are TRBV5-1 and TRBJ2-7, with D perhaps matching TRBD1 or TRBD2 (5 bases each). V was clipped by 2 bases and J by 0 bases, with 12 bases between them. Germline CDR1 and CDR2: SGHRS and YFSETQ. The CDR3 contains 15 residues. The CDR3 sequence is CASSLGPGASYEQYF. CDR3 bases: TGCGCCAGCAGCTTAGGACCCGGGGCCTCCTACGAGCAGTACTTC.

This chain joins TRBV10-3 and TRBJ1-4; D may be TRBD1 (6 bases). CDR3 size: 13 residues. Germline CDR1 reads ENHRY; CDR2 reads SYGVKD. Trimming cost V 2 bases and J 8 bases, with 9 bases left between them. The DNA of the CDR3 is TGTGCCATCAGTGAGACAGGGAACGAAAAACTGTTTTTT. It encodes CAISETGNEKLFF.

On this clone itself: Different DNA sequences within this sample yield the same CDR3. J is TRBJ2-3 and V is TRBV5-1; 10 nucleotides align to TRBD2. The germline V gene has CDR1 SGHRS and CDR2 YFSETQ. The CDR3 has 16 residues. Germline trimming cut 0 bases from V and 5 bases from J; bases unmatched to any gene: 6. DNA for the CDR3: TGCGCCAGCAGCTTGGGTCTAGCGGGAGTGGGAGATACGCAGTATTTT. This translates into CASSLGLAGVGDTQYF.

The chain links TRBV5-1 to TRBJ2-7; 8 positions agree with TRBD2. CDR3 size: 14 residues. Trimming at V came to 4 bases and at J to 3 bases, leaving 6 bases not matched to a gene. Germline CDR1 is SGHRS and CDR2 is YFSETQ. The CDR3 DNA reads TGCGCCAGCAGCGAAGCGGGAGTGCTCTACGAGCAGTACTTC. Translating gives CASSEAGVLYEQYF.